This T cell receptor beta chain derives from a study of cytomegalovirus exposure and HLA in healthy donors. General observations from the study: A few of the chains that were CMV-associated were confirmed in vitro to be specific for CMV antigens.

Vbeta (60) and Jbeta (13) primers were used in the PCR. Assay: immunoSEQ multiplex PCR; the TCRdb copy retains only in-frame clones and omits some. The sample records 170,000 or so clones, 60% to 85% being singletons. The germline V gene has CDR1 MNHEY and CDR2 SVGAGI. Trimming removed 5 bases at V and 0 bases at J, with 11 bases between. There are 15 residues in the CDR3. This clone was picked up a small number of times. Its antigen is unidentified. The source is a woman in her twenties or thirties in good health and CMV-seronegative. V is TRBV6-5 and J is TRBJ1-3; a possible D gene is TRBD1 (5 bases). Sequenced: PBMCs. CDR3 amino acids: CASSPPQGSGNTIYF. The CDR3 bases are TGTGCCAGCAGTCCCCCCCAGGGCTCTGGAAACACCATATATTTT.